The source of this T cell receptor beta chain is a study of beta chain features in type 1 diabetes. About the study: Regarding age, gender and cell yields, patients proved similar to healthy donors. Cells sorted and examined across all samples totaled 90 million to 120 million.

The sample holds a few counts of this clone. The CDR3 is 17 amino acids. Germline-derived CDR1 and CDR2 are SEHNR and FQNEAQ (reference sequence). With V trimmed by 3 bases and J by 8 bases, 11 bases remained unmatched. The sequenced template was cDNA made from the entire isolated RNA. The method was immunoSEQ multiplex PCR; TCRdb's version includes in-frame clones alone and lacks a portion of them. The sample lists roughly 500,000 clones; 30% were seen once. The J gene is TRBJ2-1, the V gene TRBV7-9, with 12 bases fitting TRBD2. This TCR was recovered from a man aged 18-30 years in good health. Sequenced sample: naive CD4+ T cells from blood. This CDR3 reads CASSFSSGRARSDEQFF. CDR3 nucleotide sequence: TGTGCCAGCAGCTTCTCTAGCGGGAGGGCCAGGTCGGATGAGCAGTTCTTC.